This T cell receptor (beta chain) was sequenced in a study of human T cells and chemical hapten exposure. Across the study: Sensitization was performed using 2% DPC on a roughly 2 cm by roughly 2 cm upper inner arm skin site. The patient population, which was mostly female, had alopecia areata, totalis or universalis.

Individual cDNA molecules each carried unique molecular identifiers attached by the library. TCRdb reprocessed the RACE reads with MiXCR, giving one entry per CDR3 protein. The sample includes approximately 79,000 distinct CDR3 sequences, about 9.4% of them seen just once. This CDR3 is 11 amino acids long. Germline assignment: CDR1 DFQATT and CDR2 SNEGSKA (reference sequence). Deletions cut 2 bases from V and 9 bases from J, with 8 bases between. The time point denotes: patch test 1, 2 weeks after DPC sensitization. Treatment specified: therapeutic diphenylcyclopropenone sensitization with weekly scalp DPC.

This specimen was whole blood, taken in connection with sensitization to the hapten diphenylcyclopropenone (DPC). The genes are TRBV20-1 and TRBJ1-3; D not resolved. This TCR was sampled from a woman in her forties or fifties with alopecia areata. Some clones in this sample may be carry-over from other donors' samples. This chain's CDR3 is CSARPGPTIYF. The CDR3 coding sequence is TGCAGTGCTAGACCGGGCCCCACCATATATTTT.